The source of this T cell receptor (beta chain) is a study of T-cell memory formation after mild COVID-19. There are a few counts of this clonotype. What it binds is not known. Points from the study as a whole: Contracting CD4+ clones lay largely in CM and EM, with CD8+ ones residing in EMRA. Clones shrinking from day 15 to 85 showed even CD4/CD8 mixes; later expanders tilted CD4+.

The CDR3 is 16 residues long. Germline CDR1 reads SNHLY; CDR2 reads FYNNEI. Trimming took off 3 bases at V and 0 bases at J, with 12 bases between the two ends. 5'RACE primed at constant segments yielded TCR alpha and TCR beta cDNA libraries bearing sample barcodes and UMIs. TCRdb redid the calling of the 5' RACE reads with MiXCR, one entry per CDR3 protein. The profile covers 550,000 to 600,000 distinct CDR3 sequences, with 17% appearing a single time and roughly 8.2% taken by the ten largest. The sample was PBMCs or a T cell subset sorted from them (not recorded which). This TCR derives from an adult woman who had mild COVID-19 (a few samples of this study predate the infection). Cell type and time point are not known. The V and J genes are TRBV2 and TRBJ1-3; maybe TRBD1 (5 bases). The CDR3 is CASSEGGDYSGNTIYF. In DNA, the CDR3 is TGTGCCAGCAGTGAGGGGGGGGACTACTCTGGAAACACCATATATTTT.